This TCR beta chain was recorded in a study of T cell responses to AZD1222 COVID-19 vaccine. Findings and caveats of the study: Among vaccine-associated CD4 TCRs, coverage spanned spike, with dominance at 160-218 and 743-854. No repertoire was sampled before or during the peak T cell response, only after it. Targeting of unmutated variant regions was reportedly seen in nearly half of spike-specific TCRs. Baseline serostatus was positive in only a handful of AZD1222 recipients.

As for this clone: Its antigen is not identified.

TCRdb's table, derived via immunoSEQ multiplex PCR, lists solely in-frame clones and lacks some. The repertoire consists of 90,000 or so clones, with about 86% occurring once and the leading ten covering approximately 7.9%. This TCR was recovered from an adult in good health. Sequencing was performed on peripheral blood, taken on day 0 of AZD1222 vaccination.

The CDR3 region has the DNA TGTGCCAGCTCACCACCCTCAGGGCCCTACGAGCAGTACTTC. Amino acids: CASSPPSGPYEQYF. V is TRBV18 and J is TRBJ2-7; D is possibly TRBD1 (5 bases). Germline V gene lookup returns CDR1 KGHSH and CDR2 LQKENI. V was pared by 0 bases and J by 2 bases, with 8 bases between. This CDR3 comprises 14 residues.